This record covers a single T cell receptor beta chain. The repertoire was sequenced with immunoSEQ multiplex PCR; TCRdb's copy has only in-frame clones and lacks some. This sample yields roughly 110,000 clones, of which over 80% are seen a single time; approximately 4.4% belongs to the top ten. The record originates from a study of blood T cell repertoires in COVID-19. This CDR3 has 14 amino acids. With 6 bases clipped from V and 8 bases from J, the junction kept 9 bases outside the gene matches. CDR1 WSHSY and CDR2 SAAADI come from the germline V gene. The rearrangement uses TRBV10-2 and TRBJ2-4, with TRBD1 identical over 8 bases. This TCR was sampled from a woman between 50 and 59 years old with acute or convalescent COVID-19. Sequenced sample: peripheral blood. Here the CDR3 DNA reads TGCGCCAGCAGGAGACAGGGGTGGAAGGACATTCAGTACTTC. Protein sequence: CASRRQGWKDIQYF.